The entry that follows covers one T cell receptor (beta chain) sequence. This sample is drawn from a study of blood T cell repertoires in COVID-19. Study as a whole: The study drew acute and convalescent COVID-19 samples from the United States, Italy and Spain. T cells, B-cell-depleted T cells, or PBMCs provided the cDNA or gDNA that served as material.

Germline V CDR1 and CDR2: SGHNT, YYREEE (reference sequence). The CDR3 has 18 amino acids. Trimming removed 4 bases at V and 6 bases at J, with 27 bases between. In the source study's methods: Estimates of nucleated cell counts were drawn from the amplification of reference gene primers. Generated by immunoSEQ multiplex PCR, the TCRdb table keeps only in-frame clones and is missing some. The DNA gave D and trimming, while V, J and clone size come from that table. The profile shows tens of thousands of clones, about 90% of them singletons. Material: peripheral blood. J is TRBJ2-3 and V is TRBV5-4; D unresolved. The receptor comes from a man between 50 and 59 years old with acute or convalescent COVID-19. CDR3 DNA sequence: TGTGCCAGCAGCCCATCCATTACCGATCCCCACACATGGGATACGCAGTATTTT. Translated, it gives CASSPSITDPHTWDTQYF. Looking up the rest from reference TRBV5-4 and TRBJ2-3 gives the full variable domain: ETGVTQSPTHLIKTRGQQVTLRCSSQSGHNTVSWYQQALGQGPQFIFQYYREEENGRGNFPPRFSGLQFPNYSSELNVNALELDDSALYLCASSPSITDPHTWDTQYFGPGTRLTVL.